This TCR beta chain was recovered during a study of cytomegalovirus exposure and HLA in healthy donors. Study outcomes and limitations: Researchers reported that three CMV-associated chains were confirmed in vitro as CMV antigen-specific. Among TCR sequences, most were rare, though some public TCRs appeared in many donors.

The donors belonged to the approximately 120-subject validation cohort, separate from the roughly 710-subject first cohort. In regard to this clone: No antigen is known for it. It is unclear where the CDR3 begins or ends on the DNA, so no DNA is shown, and the CDR3 is as TCRdb lists it.

Repertoires were generated with immunoSEQ multiplex PCR, while TCRdb's copy carries only in-frame clones and drops some. The data hold about 140,000 clones, with 70% to 90% observed a single time. Sequences were obtained from PBMCs. The receptor comes from a woman in her 30s in good health and CMV-seronegative.

The CDR3: CASSPTVATGIGGTF. The V call is TRBV18, the J call TRBJ1-2; no DNA check was done on the table's D call, TRBD1. The CDR3 is 15 amino acids in total, end residues counted. The germline V gene has CDR1 KGHSH and CDR2 LQKENI.